This T cell receptor (beta chain) was identified during a study of cytomegalovirus exposure and HLA in healthy donors. Overall study context: The Caucasian-associated ancestry cluster held more than 80% of around 380 genotyped donors. Study-level findings and limits: Productive status was seen about 90% or about 30% of the time for most TCR beta V segments in an earlier analysis. Reports state that TCR beta sequences accurately predicted most subjects' HLA-A and HLA-B alleles.

The study ran its PCR with 60 Vbeta and 13 Jbeta primers. Sequenced by immunoSEQ multiplex PCR; TCRdb stores in-frame clones only, minus some. The sample holds 90,000 to 120,000 clones, approximately 81% seen once. Of note for this clone: Its target is not known.

Germline V gene sequence: CDR1 SNHLY, CDR2 FYNNEI. The CDR3 spans 14 residues. The V gene lost 4 bases and the J gene lost 1 base, with 11 bases spanning the gap. The genes are TRBV2 and TRBJ2-7, with TRBD1 as a possible D gene (5 bases). Material: PBMCs. This TCR was recovered from a male donor in good health and CMV-seropositive. DNA of the CDR3: TGTGCCAGCAGTGGGGCAGGGAAGTCCTACGAGCAGTACTTC. It codes for CASSGAGKSYEQYF. Full variable domain (outside the CDR3, taken from reference TRBV2 and TRBJ2-7): EPEVTQTPSHQVTQMGQEVILRCVPISNHLYFYWYRQILGQKVEFLVSFYNNEISEKSEIFDDQFSVERPDGSNFTLKIRSTKLEDSAMYFCASSGAGKSYEQYFGPGTRLTVT.